The 17 T cell receptor beta chains presented below share a single source sample, sequenced in a study of regulatory dendritic cells for organ transplantation. Using immunoSEQ multiplex PCR, the repertoire was profiled, and TCRdb retains in-frame clones only, with some absent. Of some 11,000 clones listed, over 70% are singletons. CFSE-labeled sorted T cells met regulatory or mature dendritic cells for about five days. For these TCRs, the target antigens are not known. The source material was memory CD4+ T cells from blood cultured with regulatory dendritic cells. Specified subset: CD45RO+ memory T cells. These receptors came from a human donor in good health.

The chain combines TRBV5-1 with TRBJ2-7; D might be TRBD2 (6 bases). V was clipped by 0 bases and J by 2 bases, with 12 bases between them. Per germline, CDR1 SGHRS and CDR2 YFSETQ. The length of the CDR3 is 15 residues. CDR3 loop: CASSLGGGSAYEQYF. CDR3 nucleotides: TGCGCCAGCAGCTTGGGTGGGGGGAGCGCCTACGAGCAGTACTTC. Filled out from reference TRBV5-1 and TRBJ2-7, the complete variable domain reads KAGVTQTPRYLIKTRGQQVTLSCSPISGHRSVSWYQQTPGQGLQFLFEYFSETQRNKGNFPGRFSGRQFSNSRSEMNVSTLELGDSALYLCASSLGGGSAYEQYFGPGTRLTVT.

V usage is TRBV6-5 and J usage is TRBJ1-6; the D gene is possibly TRBD1 (5 bases). Germline V gene sequence: CDR1 MNHEY, CDR2 SVGAGI. The CDR3 runs to 14 residues. Trimming cost V 2 bases and J 7 bases, with 9 bases left between them. The CDR3 protein is CASSYSQGNSPLHF. The CDR3 coding sequence is TGTGCCAGCAGTTACAGTCAGGGAAATTCACCCCTCCACTTT.

This clone was detected once. The J gene is TRBJ2-5, the V gene TRBV4-2; D might be TRBD2 (5 bases). Looked up from germline, CDR1 is LGHNA and CDR2 is YNFKEQ. Trimming took 1 base from V and 2 from J, leaving 8 bases between them. This CDR3 contains 14 residues. DNA of the CDR3: TGTGCCAGCAGCCAAGGGCGGGCTCAAGAGACCCAGTACTTC. Amino acid sequence: CASSQGRAQETQYF.

V usage is TRBV2 and J usage is TRBJ2-5, with 7 bases aligning to TRBD2. CDR1 SNHLY and CDR2 FYNNEI come from the germline V gene. V was clipped by 6 bases and J by 1 base; unmatched bases: 5. This CDR3 has 14 residues. This CDR3 is CASRTGTIQETQYF. CDR3 sequence (DNA): TGTGCCAGCAGAACCGGGACTATCCAAGAGACCCAGTACTTC.

The rearrangement links TRBV5-6 to TRBJ2-3; no definite D call. Trimming removed 1 base at V and 6 bases at J, with 6 bases between. The CDR3 spans 12 residues. Germline V CDR1 and CDR2: SGHDT, YYEEEE. This chain's CDR3 is CASSLSSDTQYF. In DNA form, the CDR3 reads TGTGCCAGCAGCTTGTCGTCGGATACGCAGTATTTT.

This chain links TRBV5-8 with TRBJ2-3; 9 nucleotides line up with TRBD2. CDR1 SGHTS and CDR2 YDEGEE come from the germline V gene. There are 15 residues in the CDR3. V shed 9 bases and J 2 bases; nucleotides not matched to a gene: 10. Here the CDR3 DNA reads TGTGCCATCAGTACAGCGGGGGGTTCCACAGATACGCAGTATTTT. Its translation is CAISTAGGSTDTQYF. Together with reference TRBV5-8 and TRBJ2-3, the CDR3 gives the full variable domain: EAGVTQSPTHLIKTRGQQATLRCSPISGHTSVYWYQQALGLGLQFLLWYDEGEERNRGNFPPRFSGRQFPNYSSELNVNALELEDSALYLCAISTAGGSTDTQYFGPGTRLTVL.

The sample holds a few counts of this clone. The chain combines TRBV5-6 with TRBJ2-7; TRBD1 agrees at 9 bases. The V segment lost 0 bases and the J segment 11 bases; nucleotides outside the gene matches: 12. The CDR3 is 15 amino acids. The V gene's germline CDR1 is SGHDT and CDR2 YYEEEE. For the CDR3, the DNA is TGTGCCAGCAGCTTGGCCGGGACAGGGCCTTTGGAAGAGTACTTC. Translated, it gives CASSLAGTGPLEEYF.

The V call is TRBV5-4, the J call TRBJ2-7, with D possibly being TRBD1 (5 bases). CDR1 and CDR2 from the germline V gene are SGHNT and YYREEE (reference sequence). CDR3 length: 13 residues. The germline V and J ends were trimmed by 5 bases and 5 bases, with 14 bases remaining between them. The CDR3 sequence is CASSFDWGHEQYF. The CDR3 region has the DNA TGTGCCAGCAGTTTTGATTGGGGCCACGAGCAGTACTTC.

The chain carries TRBV6-5 and TRBJ1-2; 7 bases are shared with TRBD1. V gave up 7 bases and J gave up 2 bases; unmatched junction bases: 7. The germline V gene has CDR1 MNHEY and CDR2 SVGAGI. CDR3 length: 14 residues. CDR3 coding DNA: TGTGCCAGCACCCAAGACAGGGCCAACTATGGCTACACCTTC. This translates into CASTQDRANYGYTF.

The chain combines TRBV10-3 with TRBJ1-6; maybe TRBD1 (6 bases). CDR3 size: 14 residues. Trimming took off 3 bases at V and 5 bases at J, with 8 bases between the two ends. Germline V lookup: CDR1 ENHRY, CDR2 SYGVKD. CDR3 sequence (DNA): TGTGCCATCAGTGACCGACAGGATAATTCACCCCTCCACTTT. It specifies CAISDRQDNSPLHF.

This chain links TRBV5-1 with TRBJ2-7; 8 positions agree with TRBD2. CDR1 and CDR2 from the germline V gene are SGHRS and YFSETQ. This CDR3 region has 15 residues. V gave up 4 bases and J gave up 1 base; unmatched junction bases: 7. The CDR3 region is CASSETAGASYEQYF. In DNA, the CDR3 is TGCGCCAGCAGCGAGACAGCGGGGGCTTCCTACGAGCAGTACTTC.

The genes are TRBV5-1 and TRBJ2-3; D is undetermined. With 1 base removed from V and 4 bases from J, the gap between germline ends came to 4 bases. The CDR3 sequence is 12 residues long. Germline V gene sequence: CDR1 SGHRS, CDR2 YFSETQ. In DNA form, the CDR3 reads TGCGCCAGCAGCTTGTCATCAGATACGCAGTATTTT. It is translated as CASSLSSDTQYF. The whole variable domain, filled in from reference TRBV5-1 and TRBJ2-3, reads KAGVTQTPRYLIKTRGQQVTLSCSPISGHRSVSWYQQTPGQGLQFLFEYFSETQRNKGNFPGRFSGRQFSNSRSEMNVSTLELGDSALYLCASSLSSDTQYFGPGTRLTVL.

The chain recombines TRBV19 with TRBJ1-4; D remains unclear. The V and J ends lost 0 bases and 7 bases respectively, with 15 bases between them. The CDR3 consists of 16 residues. Per the germline V gene, CDR1 is LNHDA and CDR2 is SQIVND (reference sequence). In DNA, the CDR3 is TGTGCCAGTAGTATAGATCCACAACCGCGGAGTGAAAAACTGTTTTTT. Protein product: CASSIDPQPRSEKLFF.

This clone has just one count. The chain combines TRBV21-1 with TRBJ2-1; the DNA was not used to check the table's D call, TRBD2. TRBV21-1 is recorded as a pseudogene. This CDR3 comprises 17 residues. The DNA for the CDR3 is TGTGCCAGCAGCAAAGGGTTAGGAGGGGAAGAGAACAATGAGCAGTTCTTC. It encodes CASSKGLGGEENNEQFF.

V is TRBV5-1 and J is TRBJ2-5, with 10 nucleotides matching TRBD2. The germline CDR1 and CDR2 sequences are SGHRS and YFSETQ. The CDR3 has 14 amino acids. After removal of 4 bases from V and 5 bases from J, the junction contained 5 bases not matched to a gene. This CDR3 reads CASSPQRGGETQYF. CDR3 sequence (DNA): TGCGCCAGCAGCCCTCAGCGGGGGGGGGAGACCCAGTACTTC.

The V call is TRBV7-2, the J call TRBJ1-3; 9 bases align to TRBD1. The CDR3 totals 16 residues. Germline V CDR1 and CDR2: SGHTA, FQGNSA. J gave up 4 bases and V 1 base, and 5 bases lay outside the gene matches. The CDR3 reads CASSLGQGGLGNTIYF. As DNA, the CDR3 is TGTGCCAGCAGCTTAGGACAGGGGGGGCTGGGAAACACCATATATTTT.

The chain is built from TRBV18 and TRBJ2-7; D unclear. The CDR3 length is 13 residues. Germline V lookup: CDR1 KGHSH, CDR2 LQKENI. With 0 bases removed from V and 3 bases from J, the gap between germline ends came to 6 bases. This CDR3 is CASSPPVSYEQYF. CDR3 bases: TGTGCCAGCTCACCACCTGTCAGCTACGAGCAGTACTTC.